This T cell receptor beta chain was found in a study of cytomegalovirus exposure and HLA in healthy donors. General observations from the study: Solely CMV serostatus was available to characterize immune exposure. For most TCR beta V segments, an earlier analysis put the productive rate at about 87% or about 30% of the time. An analysis that came later showed most CMV-associated TCR beta chains appearing HLA-restricted. Clonal expansion, a later analysis showed, was greater in HLA-associated TCR beta chains than in equally common others.

Researchers ran the PCR with 60 Vbeta and 13 Jbeta primers. Sequenced by immunoSEQ multiplex PCR; TCRdb stores in-frame clones only, minus some. The repertoire holds 100,000 to 150,000 clones, 8% to 9.5% seen once, with around 5.5% in the top ten. CDR1 and CDR2 from the germline V gene are MNHEY and SMNVEV (reference sequence). The CDR3 is 16 amino acids. Unmatched junction bases numbered 6, after V lost 3 bases and J lost 4 bases. On this clone: Its antigen remains unidentified.

This chain joins TRBV27 and TRBJ1-2; 12 bases map to TRBD1. The clonotype comes from a man aged 35-49 years in good health and CMV-seronegative. Sequenced: PBMCs. The CDR3 protein is CASSFGTGGAGYGYTF. DNA of the CDR3: TGTGCCAGCAGTTTCGGGACAGGGGGCGCGGGCTATGGCTACACCTTC.